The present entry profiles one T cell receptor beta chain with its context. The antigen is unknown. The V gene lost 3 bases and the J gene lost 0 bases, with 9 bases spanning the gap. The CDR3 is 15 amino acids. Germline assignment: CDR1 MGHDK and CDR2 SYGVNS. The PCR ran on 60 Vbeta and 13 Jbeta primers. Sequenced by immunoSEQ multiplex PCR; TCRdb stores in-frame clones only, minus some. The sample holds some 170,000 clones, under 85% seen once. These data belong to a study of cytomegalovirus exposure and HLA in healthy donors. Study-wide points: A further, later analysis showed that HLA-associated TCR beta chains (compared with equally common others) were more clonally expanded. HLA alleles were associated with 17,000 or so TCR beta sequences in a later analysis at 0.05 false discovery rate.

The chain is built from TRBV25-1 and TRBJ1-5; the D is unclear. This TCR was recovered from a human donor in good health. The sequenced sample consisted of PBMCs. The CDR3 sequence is CASSDPGYSNQPQHF. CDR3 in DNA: TGTGCCAGCAGTGATCCGGGATATAGCAATCAGCCCCAGCATTTT.